This T cell receptor beta chain was profiled in a study of shared clonotypes between healthy human individuals. The data were produced by immunoSEQ multiplex PCR, yet TCRdb's version contains in-frame clones alone and is incomplete. The sample yields around 690,000 clones, about 90% seen once. The CDR3 runs 15 residues. CDR1 is SGHRS, CDR2 YFSETQ, per germline. V shed 2 bases, J shed 0 bases, and the junction held 4 bases outside the gene matches. Broader study findings: Although depth was large, rarefaction showed that sequencing of the sorted subsets was incomplete.

As to this clone: Its antigen is still unknown.

The sequenced sample consisted of memory CD8+ T cells from PBMCs. The subset: CD45RO+ cells pooled with CCR7-negative TemRA cells. The genes are TRBV5-1 and TRBJ2-7, with 8 bases matching TRBD1. This TCR derives from a man younger than 35 in good health. Some clones in this sample may be carry-over from other donors' samples. The CDR3 DNA reads as TGCGCCAGCAGCTTCACGACAGGGGACTCCTACGAGCAGTACTTC. Protein: CASSFTTGDSYEQYF.